The clone carrying this TCR beta chain was seen a few times. Time point meaning: persistent/refractory GD, antithyroid drugs over 5 years with positive TRAb. The TCR library was made from RNA extracted from PBMCs. Into tubes containing EDTA, approximately 9 milliliters of peripheral blood were drawn. Losses at the gene ends were 5 bases for V and 2 bases for J; bases not matched to a gene: 7. Germline CDR1 is KGHDR and CDR2 is SFDVKD. The CDR3 consists of 16 residues. The data were taken from a study of regulatory T cells in long-lasting Graves disease. According to the study, TCR beta libraries were built with iRepertoire HTBI primers and CDR3-region Arm-PCR. TCRdb analysed the multiplex PCR reads with MiXCR anew, one entry per CDR3 protein. Among 350,000 to 450,000 distinct CDR3 sequences listed, roughly 23% were seen once.

The sample in question was peripheral blood mononuclear cells (PBMCs), obtained when the disease was refractory, from a patient treated with antithyroid drugs. This TCR came from a female donor with Graves disease. This chain connects TRBV24-1 to TRBJ2-2; 7 positions match TRBD1. CDR3: CATSAPRGQNTGELFF. The CDR3 nucleotides are TGTGCCACCAGTGCCCCGAGGGGGCAAAACACCGGGGAGCTGTTTTTT.